Listed below are T cell receptor beta chains from one sample, sequenced in a study of blood T cell repertoires in COVID-19. Method: immunoSEQ multiplex PCR; TCRdb's copy keeps in-frame clones and lacks some. Here the sample spans around 88,000 clones, over 70% being singletons. The source material was peripheral blood. The receptor set was obtained from an elderly woman with acute or convalescent COVID-19. Each CDR3 is given with its conserved first and last residue. A D gene is named only where the DNA matches it firmly.

d_gene | j_gene | v_gene | CDR3aa
- | TRBJ1-5 | TRBV7-6 | CASSLEVGSNQPQHF
- | TRBJ1-4 | TRBV19 | CASSIWETNEKLFF
- | TRBJ2-7 | TRBV4-1 | CASSQQTTSYEQYF
TRBD1 | TRBJ2-5 | TRBV14 | CASSLRDRAAETQYF
TRBD1 | TRBJ1-5 | TRBV6-1 | CASSGGTGASVQQPQHF
- | TRBJ1-3 | TRBV18 | CASSPAQTISGNTIYF
TRBD1 | TRBJ1-1 | TRBV6-2/TRBV6-3 | CASSRTGATEAFF
- | TRBJ2-3 | TRBV27 | CASSPKGSGTLRDTQYF
TRBD1 | TRBJ1-4 | TRBV28 | CASSSPGQGFEKLFF
- | TRBJ2-3 | TRBV24-1 | CATSDSTDTQYF
- | TRBJ1-2 | TRBV12-3/TRBV12-4 | CASSDSYYGYTF
- | TRBJ2-2 | TRBV24-1 | CATSDLDRGGTGELFF
- | TRBJ1-4 | TRBV9 | CASSVGQNEKLFF